This T cell receptor (beta chain) emerged from a study of response to subunit inactivated influenza vaccine. The length of the CDR3 is 12 residues. V lost 1 base and J lost 6, with 4 bases in between. In its sample, this clonotype was seen many times. In TCRdb, the RT-PCR reads were re-called with MiXCR into one record per CDR3 protein. The data hold 450,000 to 550,000 distinct CDR3 sequences, with 25% observed a single time. The clonotype originates from a man over 45 who received an inactivated influenza vaccine. Specimen: CD4+ T cells sorted from PBMCs, collected 4 to 6 days after vaccination. The J gene is TRBJ1-5, the V gene TRBV12-3 or TRBV12-4; D remains ambiguous. CDR3: CASSLGGQPQHF. The DNA of the CDR3 is TGTGCCAGCAGTTTAGGGGGTCAGCCCCAGCATTTT.